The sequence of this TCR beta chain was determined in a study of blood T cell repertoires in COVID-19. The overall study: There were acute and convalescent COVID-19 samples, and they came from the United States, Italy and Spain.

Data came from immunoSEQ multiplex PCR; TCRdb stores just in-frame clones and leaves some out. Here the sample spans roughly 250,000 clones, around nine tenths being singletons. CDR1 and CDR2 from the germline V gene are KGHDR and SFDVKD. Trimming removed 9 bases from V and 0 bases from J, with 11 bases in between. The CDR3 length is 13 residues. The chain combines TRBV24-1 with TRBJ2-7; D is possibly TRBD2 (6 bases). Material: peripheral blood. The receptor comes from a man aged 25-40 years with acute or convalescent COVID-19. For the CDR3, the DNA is TGTGCCACCGGGGACTCGTACTCCTACGAGCAGTACTTC. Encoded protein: CATGDSYSYEQYF.